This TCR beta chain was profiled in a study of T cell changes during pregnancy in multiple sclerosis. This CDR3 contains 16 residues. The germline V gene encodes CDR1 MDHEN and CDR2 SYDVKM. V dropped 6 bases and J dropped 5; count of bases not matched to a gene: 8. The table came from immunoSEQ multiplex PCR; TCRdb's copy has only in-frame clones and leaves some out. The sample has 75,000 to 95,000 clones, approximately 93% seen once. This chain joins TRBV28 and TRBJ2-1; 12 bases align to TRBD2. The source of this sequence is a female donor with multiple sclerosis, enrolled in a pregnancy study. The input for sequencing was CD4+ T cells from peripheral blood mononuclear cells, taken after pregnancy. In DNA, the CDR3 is TGTGCCAGCAGCTTGACTAGCGGGAGTAGGCACAATGAGCAGTTCTTC. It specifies CASSLTSGSRHNEQFF.